These 21 T cell receptor beta chains share one sample of origin, sequenced in a study of blood T cell repertoires in COVID-19. Here immunoSEQ multiplex PCR was the method, and the copy in TCRdb shows in-frame clones only, minus some. Of approximately 210,000 clones in the sample, more than 80% were seen once. The sequencing input was peripheral blood. The receptors were sampled from a man younger than 40 who had recovered from COVID-19.

This clone showed up just a few times. The chain is built from TRBV7-2 and TRBJ1-2; D perhaps matches TRBD1 (5 bases). There are 18 residues in the CDR3. Germline loops: CDR1 SGHTA, CDR2 FQGNSA. Trimming pared 4 bases from V and 4 bases from J, leaving 25 bases between. CDR3 DNA sequence: TGTGCCAGCAGCTCAAATATGGGAGGGGCAATATCGAGCTATGGCTACACCTTC. It is translated as CASSSNMGGAISSYGYTF.

CDR3: CASINGGLPYEQYF. The CDR3 DNA reads TGTGCCAGCATCAACGGGGGTTTACCTTACGAGCAGTACTTC. This chain uses TRBV6-5 with TRBJ2-7; D is perhaps TRBD2 (6 bases). The CDR3 covers 14 residues. CDR1 is MNHEY and CDR2 is SVGAGI in the germline V gene. V shed 7 bases and J shed 4 bases, with 17 bases lying between them.

This clone has just one count. V usage is TRBV16 and J usage is TRBJ1-2, with D perhaps TRBD1 (5 bases). The CDR3 is made up of 15 amino acids. Deletions cut 0 bases from V and 5 bases from J, with 13 bases between. The germline V gene has CDR1 KGHSY and CDR2 FQNENV. For the CDR3, the DNA is TGTGCCAGCAGCCAATCCGGGGGGAACTATTATGGCTACACCTTC. It encodes CASSQSGGNYYGYTF.

The gene calls are TRBV27 and TRBJ2-1; TRBD2 matches 7 bases. The CDR3 covers 14 residues. Germline-derived CDR1 and CDR2 are MNHEY and SMNVEV (reference sequence). V lost 4 bases to trimming and J lost 2 bases; unmatched junction nucleotides: 2. The CDR3 region has the DNA TGTGCCAGCAGTTGGGAGGGCCCCTACAATGAGCAGTTCTTC. Translated: CASSWEGPYNEQFF.

CDR3 amino acids: CASSAQGARWDTQYF. The CDR3 region has the DNA TGTGCCAGCTCCGCCCAGGGGGCGCGATGGGATACGCAGTATTTT. The rearrangement joins TRBV18 to TRBJ2-3; TRBD1 matches at 8 bases. From germline, CDR1 is KGHSH and CDR2 LQKENI. V lost 6 bases and J lost 6; bases outside the gene matches: 11. CDR3 length: 15 amino acids.

This clone turned up a few times. The gene calls are TRBV18 and TRBJ1-3; 11 bases are shared with TRBD1. Germline V gives CDR1 KGHSH, CDR2 LQKENI. This CDR3 has 16 residues. V shed 6 bases, J shed 4 bases, and the junction held 8 bases outside the gene matches. The CDR3 protein is CASSPGTGGPGNTIYF. CDR3 DNA sequence: TGTGCCAGCTCGCCCGGGACAGGGGGTCCGGGAAACACCATATATTTT.

With regard to this clone: One end of the junction varies from germline; a read error may be responsible. The chain combines TRBV19 with TRBJ1-5, with 8 bases fitting TRBD1. The CDR3 has 13 residues. Germline V gives CDR1 LNHDA, CDR2 SQIVND (reference sequence). CDR3: CASTRGGQGPPHF. CDR3 in DNA: TGTGCCAGTACGCGAGGTGGACAGGGCCCCCCGCATTTT.

The V call is TRBV5-4, the J call TRBJ2-1, with D maybe TRBD1 (5 bases). The CDR3 sequence is 17 residues long. Trimming pared 4 bases from V and 0 bases from J, leaving 17 bases between. The germline CDR1 and CDR2 sequences are SGHNT and YYREEE (reference sequence). The DNA for the CDR3 is TGTGCCAGCAGCCCGAACTCCCAGGGTAGCTCCTACAATGAGCAGTTCTTC. This codes for CASSPNSQGSSYNEQFF.

The rearrangement uses TRBV6-5 and TRBJ1-2; D is possibly TRBD1 (5 bases). V shed 5 bases and J shed 6 bases, with 13 bases lying between them. The CDR3 length is 13 residues. The V gene's germline CDR1 is MNHEY and CDR2 SVGAGI. As DNA, the CDR3 is TGTGCCAGCAGTCTGGGCAGGGCCCATGGCTACACCTTC. This codes for CASSLGRAHGYTF.

The chain combines TRBV2 with TRBJ2-4, with D hard to call. Germline-derived CDR1 and CDR2 are SNHLY and FYNNEI. Trimming stripped 3 bases from V and 2 bases from J, with 8 bases between. This CDR3 region has 14 residues. CDR3 DNA sequence: TGTGCCAGCAGTGACTCACACCCCAAAAACATTCAGTACTTC. It specifies CASSDSHPKNIQYF.

The genes are TRBV7-2 and TRBJ2-7, with D maybe TRBD1 (6 bases). Germline V gene lookup returns CDR1 SGHTA and CDR2 FQGNSA. Trimming took 0 bases from V and 2 from J, leaving 23 bases between them. The CDR3 spans 19 residues. The chain's CDR3 is CASSLATRGGTARPYEQYF. The CDR3, as DNA: TGTGCCAGCAGCTTAGCTACCAGGGGCGGAACCGCTAGACCCTACGAGCAGTACTTC.

The rearrangement links TRBV7-2 to TRBJ2-3; D might be TRBD1 (5 bases). Trimming took 4 bases from V and 5 from J, leaving 16 bases between them. CDR1 SGHTA and CDR2 FQGNSA come from the germline V gene. CDR3 length: 15 residues. The chain's CDR3 is CASSSLGAQLDTQYF. CDR3 DNA sequence: TGTGCCAGCAGCTCTTTAGGGGCCCAGTTAGATACGCAGTATTTT. The full variable domain, rest sourced from reference TRBV7-2 and TRBJ2-3, is GAGVSQSPSNKVTEKGKDVELRCDPISGHTALYWYRQSLGQGLEFLIYFQGNSAPDKSGLPSDRFSAERTGGSVSTLTIQRTQQEDSAVYLCASSSLGAQLDTQYFGPGTRLTVL.

J is TRBJ2-3 and V is TRBV15; D is possibly TRBD1 (5 bases). The CDR3 is made up of 13 amino acids. Germline V gene data show CDR1 as LNHNV and CDR2 as YYDKDF (reference sequence). Trimming shortened V by 6 bases and J by 4 bases, and 11 bases separated the two germline ends. The CDR3: CATSQQAPDTQYF. The CDR3 nucleotides are TGTGCCACCAGTCAACAGGCCCCAGATACGCAGTATTTT.

This chain connects TRBV6-5 to TRBJ1-2; 10 positions agree with TRBD1. The junction had 9 bases not matched to a gene; V was cut back by 4 bases and J by 10 bases. CDR1 MNHEY and CDR2 SVGAGI come from the germline V gene. This CDR3 comprises 14 residues. In DNA form, the CDR3 reads TGTGCCAGCAGTTCAACCGGGACAGGGGTGTCCTACACCTTC. Its protein is CASSSTGTGVSYTF.

V usage is TRBV28 and J usage is TRBJ2-5; D gene unclear. Trimming pared 6 bases from V and 5 bases from J, leaving 7 bases between. Germline V gene sequence: CDR1 MDHEN, CDR2 SYDVKM. The CDR3 covers 11 residues. The CDR3 here is CASRYRETQYF. DNA for the CDR3: TGTGCCAGCAGGTACCGGGAGACCCAGTACTTC.

The chain has TRBV5-5 and TRBJ1-3; D is unclear. V was pared by 4 bases and J by 4 bases, with 15 bases between. Germline CDR1 SGHKS, CDR2 YYEKEE (reference sequence). The CDR3 contains 15 residues. The DNA for the CDR3 is TGTGCCAGCAGCCGGGAGTTGGGCCTGGGAAACACCATATATTTT. It codes for CASSRELGLGNTIYF.

This chain links TRBV18 with TRBJ1-1; no reliable D call. Germline V gene data show CDR1 as KGHSH and CDR2 as LQKENI. The length of the CDR3 is 17 residues. V lost 3 bases and J lost 1, with 18 bases in between. Written as DNA, the CDR3 is TGTGCCAGCTCACCTCGGACTGGACGGCCTCAGAACACTGAAGCTTTCTTT. Amino acid sequence: CASSPRTGRPQNTEAFF. Full variable domain (remainder filled in from reference TRBV18 and TRBJ1-1): NAGVMQNPRHLVRRRGQEARLRCSPMKGHSHVYWYRQLPEEGLKFMVYLQKENIIDESGMPKERFSAEFPKEGPSILRIQQVVRGDSAAYFCASSPRTGRPQNTEAFFGQGTRLTVV.

The J gene is TRBJ2-3, the V gene TRBV5-1; no clear D. The germline CDR1 and CDR2 sequences are SGHRS and YFSETQ. The CDR3 is 13 residues long. V lost 5 bases to trimming and J lost 0 bases, with 7 bases between them. The CDR3, as DNA: TGCGCCAGCAGGTATGAGAGCACAGATACGCAGTATTTT. This encodes CASRYESTDTQYF.

The CDR3 protein is CSVPPLDRDSYNEQFF. In DNA form, the CDR3 reads TGCAGCGTTCCCCCTCTCGACAGGGACTCCTACAATGAGCAGTTCTTC. The rearrangement links TRBV29-1 to TRBJ2-1, with 7 bases fitting TRBD1. V gave up 5 bases and J gave up 0 bases; unmatched junction bases: 10. The CDR3 covers 16 residues. Germline V gene lookup returns CDR1 SQVTM and CDR2 ANQGSEA.

The rearrangement links TRBV24-1 to TRBJ2-2; tentative D call: TRBD1 (5 bases). Germline lookup yields CDR1 KGHDR and CDR2 SFDVKD. This CDR3 has 15 residues. The germline V and J ends were trimmed by 4 bases and 2 bases, with 10 bases remaining between them. CDR3 DNA: TGTGCCACCAGTGAGGGGCACTTCAACACCGGGGAGCTGTTTTTT. Its translation is CATSEGHFNTGELFF.

J is TRBJ2-5 and V is TRBV10-3; D is undetermined. CDR1 ENHRY and CDR2 SYGVKD come from the germline V gene. The CDR3 is 15 amino acids. Trimming left V 6 bases short and J 1 base short, with 15 bases between. CDR3 loop: CAISRAPGVQETQYF. The CDR3 DNA sequence: TGTGCCATCAGCCGAGCCCCCGGAGTCCAAGAGACCCAGTACTTC.